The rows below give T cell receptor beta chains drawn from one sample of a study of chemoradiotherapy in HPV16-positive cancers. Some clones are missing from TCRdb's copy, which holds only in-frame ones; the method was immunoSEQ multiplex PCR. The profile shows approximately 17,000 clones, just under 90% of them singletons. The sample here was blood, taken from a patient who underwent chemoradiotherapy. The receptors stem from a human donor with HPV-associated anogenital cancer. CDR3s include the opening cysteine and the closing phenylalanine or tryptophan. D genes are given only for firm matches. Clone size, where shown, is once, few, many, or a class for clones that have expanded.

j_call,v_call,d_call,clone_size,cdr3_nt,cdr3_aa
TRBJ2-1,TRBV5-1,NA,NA,TGCGCCAGCAGCTCAGGGAGTGAGAGTTCCATAGGCAATGAGCAGTTCTTC,CASSSGSESSIGNEQFF
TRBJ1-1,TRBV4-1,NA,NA,TGCGCCAGCAGCCAAAGACAACTGAACACTGAAGCTTTCTTT,CASSQRQLNTEAFF
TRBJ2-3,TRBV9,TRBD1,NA,TGTGCCAGCAGCCCCCTCCCGGGACAGAGAACAGATACGCAGTATTTT,CASSPLPGQRTDTQYF
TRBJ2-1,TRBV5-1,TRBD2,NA,TGCGCCAGCAGCTTGACTAGCGGGGGGGCACATGAGCAGTTCTTC,CASSLTSGGAHEQFF
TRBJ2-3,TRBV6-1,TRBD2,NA,TGTGCCAGCAGTGAAGTGGCGGGGGGACCAGATACGCAGTATTTT,CASSEVAGGPDTQYF
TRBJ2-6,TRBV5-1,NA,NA,TGCGCCAGCAGTAAGACTAATCAGGATTCTGGGGCCAACGTCCTGACTTTC,CASSKTNQDSGANVLTF
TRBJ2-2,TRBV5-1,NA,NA,TGCGCCAGCAGCTTGGGGACAGTAGACACCGGGGAGCTGTTTTTT,CASSLGTVDTGELFF
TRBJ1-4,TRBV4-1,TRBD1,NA,TGCGCCAGCAGCCAAGCCCCGGGACAGCTTAATGAAAAACTGTTTTTT,CASSQAPGQLNEKLFF
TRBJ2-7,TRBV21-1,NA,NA,TGTGCCAGCAGCAATAGGTGGGGCGGGAGGGTCTACGAGCAGTACTTC,CASSNRWGGRVYEQYF
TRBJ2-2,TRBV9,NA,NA,TGTGCCAGCAGCCCGGAGGCTCGGAACACCGGGGAGCTGTTTTTT,CASSPEARNTGELFF
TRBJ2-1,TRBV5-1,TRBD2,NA,TGCGCCAGCAGCCCTCCCCCAGCGGGGAGGGACAATGAGCAGTTCTTC,CASSPPPAGRDNEQFF
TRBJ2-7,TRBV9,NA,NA,TGTGCCAGCAGCGGAACAGACAGGACAGCCACCTACGAGCAGTACTTC,CASSGTDRTATYEQYF
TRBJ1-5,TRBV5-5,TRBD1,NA,TGTGCCAGCAGCTGGGGACAGGGTCCCAATCAGCCCCAGCATTTT,CASSWGQGPNQPQHF
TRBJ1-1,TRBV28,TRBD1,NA,TGTGCCAGCAATAGTTTCACCCGACGGACAGGGGGTATGAACACTGAAGCTTTCTTT,CASNSFTRRTGGMNTEAFF
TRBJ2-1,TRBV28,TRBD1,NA,TGTGCCAGCAGTTTAATAGGGGGCGGTTTAATCTCCTACAATGAGCAGTTCTTC,CASSLIGGGLISYNEQFF
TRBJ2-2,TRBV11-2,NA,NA,TGTGCCAGCAGCTTTGGGGGGGAGCTGTTTTTT,CASSFGGELFF
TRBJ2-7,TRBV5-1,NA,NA,TGCGCCAGCAGCTCCCCAGGGACGGGCACCTACGAGCAGTACTTC,CASSSPGTGTYEQYF
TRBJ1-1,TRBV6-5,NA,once,TGTGCCAGCAGTTACGTGGGGGGCACTGAAGCTTTCTTT,CASSYVGGTEAFF
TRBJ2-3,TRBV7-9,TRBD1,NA,TGTGCCAGCAGCCCCAGGGGGCCAGATACGCAGTATTTT,CASSPRGPDTQYF
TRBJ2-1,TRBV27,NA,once,TGTGCCAGCAAACTAGGTGGGCCTTACAATGAGCAGTTCTTC,CASKLGGPYNEQFF
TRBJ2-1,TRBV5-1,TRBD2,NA,TGCGCCAGCAGCCTCACGACTAGCGGGAGCTACAATGAGCAGTTCTTC,CASSLTTSGSYNEQFF
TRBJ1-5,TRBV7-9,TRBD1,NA,TGTGCCAGCAGCTTAGTAGGACAACAGGGGTACCATCAGCCCCAGCATTTT,CASSLVGQQGYHQPQHF
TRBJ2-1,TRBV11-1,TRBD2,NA,TGTGCCAGCAGCTCGGGACTAGGGAATGAGCAGTTCTTC,CASSSGLGNEQFF
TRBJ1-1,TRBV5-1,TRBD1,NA,TGCGCCAGCAGCTCGATAAGGGGGCCCACTGAAGCTTTCTTT,CASSSIRGPTEAFF
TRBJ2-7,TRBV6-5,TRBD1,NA,TGTGCCAGCAAAAGGACAGGGTCGGTCTACGAGCAGTACTTC,CASKRTGSVYEQYF
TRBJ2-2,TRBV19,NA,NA,TGTGCCAGTAGTATAGTAACTCAGGGGTTTCAAACCGGGGAGCTGTTTTTT,CASSIVTQGFQTGELFF
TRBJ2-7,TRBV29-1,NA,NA,TGCAGCGTTGAGGGACAGGAAGCGGGAGGTACCTACGAGCAGTACTTC,CSVEGQEAGGTYEQYF
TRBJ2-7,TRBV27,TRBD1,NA,TGTGCCAGCAGCTCAGGGGGCGCTTTCCCCGAGCAGTACTTC,CASSSGGAFPEQYF
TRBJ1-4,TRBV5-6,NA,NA,TGTGCCAGCAGCTCGTTAAGGGGCTTTTCAACTAATGAAAAACTGTTTTTT,CASSSLRGFSTNEKLFF
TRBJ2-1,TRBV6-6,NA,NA,TGTGCCAGCAGTACCTATCTAGGGAATGAGCAGTTCTTC,CASSTYLGNEQFF
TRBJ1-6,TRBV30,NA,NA,TGTGCCTGGAGCACGATCGTCGGAAATTCACCCCTCCACTTT,CAWSTIVGNSPLHF
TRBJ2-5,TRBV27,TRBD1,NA,TGTGCCAGCAGTCGGCAAGCGACAGGGGGCAGGGAGACCCAGTACTTC,CASSRQATGGRETQYF
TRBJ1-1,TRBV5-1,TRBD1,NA,TGCGCCAGCAGGACACAGGGGGTTAACACTGAAGCTTTCTTT,CASRTQGVNTEAFF
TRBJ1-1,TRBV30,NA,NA,TGTGCCTGCGGAGTGGTAGGGAGCTCCTTT,CACGVVGSSF
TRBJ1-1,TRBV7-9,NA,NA,TGTGCCAGCAGCTTATTGGGGACCACTGAAGCTTTCTTT,CASSLLGTTEAFF
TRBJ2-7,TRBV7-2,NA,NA,TGTGCCAGCAGCTTAGCGCTCGGCGGGTTTTCCGAGCAGTACTTC,CASSLALGGFSEQYF
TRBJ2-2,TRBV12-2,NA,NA,TGTGCAAGTCGCTTACCAGAAGGGGGTCCGAACACCGGGGAGCTGTTTTTT,CASRLPEGGPNTGELFF
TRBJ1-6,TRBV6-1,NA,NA,TGTGCCAGCAGCGAGAGACAGGCCCCGGGGTCACCCCTCCACTTT,CASSERQAPGSPLHF
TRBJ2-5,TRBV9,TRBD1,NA,TGTGCCAGCAGCCCACGGGACAGCAAAGAGACCCAGTACTTC,CASSPRDSKETQYF
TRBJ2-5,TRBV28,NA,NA,TGTGCCAGCAGTCTCGGAGGGGGGCAAGAGACCCAGTACTTC,CASSLGGGQETQYF
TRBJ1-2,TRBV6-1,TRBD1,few,TGTGCCAGCCTTCCCCCCGGGACAGTCTATGGCTACACCTTC,CASLPPGTVYGYTF
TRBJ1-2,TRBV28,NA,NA,TGTGCCAGCAGTTTCGTACAGCGCTATGGCTACACCTTC,CASSFVQRYGYTF
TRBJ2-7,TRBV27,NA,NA,TGTGCCAGCAGTGGGCTGCGAGACGACGAGCAGTACTTC,CASSGLRDDEQYF
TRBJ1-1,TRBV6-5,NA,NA,TGTGCCAGCAGTAGCAACACTGAAGCTTTCTTT,CASSSNTEAFF
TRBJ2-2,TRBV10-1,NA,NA,TGCGCCAGCAGTGAGAGGCTTACCGGGGAGCTGTTTTTT,CASSERLTGELFF
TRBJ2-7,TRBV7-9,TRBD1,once,TGTGCCAGCAGTTACTCAGGGGGCGAGCAGTACTTC,CASSYSGGEQYF
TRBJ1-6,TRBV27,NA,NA,TGTGCCAGCAGCTACTTGGAGGGGAGGAATTCACCCCTCCACTTT,CASSYLEGRNSPLHF
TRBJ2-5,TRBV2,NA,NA,TGTGCCAGCAGCGATCTGGGGGTAGGGAGGCAAGAGACCCAGTACTTC,CASSDLGVGRQETQYF
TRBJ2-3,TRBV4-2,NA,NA,TGTGCCAGCAGCCCTACCTTCACAGATACGCAGTATTTT,CASSPTFTDTQYF
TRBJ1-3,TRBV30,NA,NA,TGTGCCTGGAGTGAGGGAGGAAACACCATATATTTT,CAWSEGGNTIYF
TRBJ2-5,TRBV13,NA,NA,TGTGCCAGCAGCTCACGCGGACAGGGAGGGGAGACCCAGTACTTC,CASSSRGQGGETQYF
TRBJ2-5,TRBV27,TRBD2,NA,TGTGCCAGCAGGGGAAGCAGCGGGACCGTCGGGTCCCAGTACTTC,CASRGSSGTVGSQYF